This T cell receptor beta chain derives from a study of early T cells in non-severe SARS-CoV-2 infection. Turning to the study itself: Sequenced bulk RNA came from whole blood that was unsorted, and chains were unpaired.

The CDR3 consists of 11 residues. Germline V gene lookup returns CDR1 ENHRY and CDR2 SYGVKD. Study-wide findings and caveats: VDJdb matching skewed toward anti-spike CD8 responses, missing private and CD4 specificities.

Individual cDNA molecules received unique molecular identifiers. Using its own MiXCR run on the 5' RACE reads, TCRdb lists one record per CDR3 protein. This sample carries tens of thousands of distinct CDR3 sequences, more than 9% of them seen once, and the ten largest clones take 4.2%. Regarding this clonotype: Its antigen is currently unknown. At one boundary the junction diverges from the germline segment, which might be a read error.

Sequenced material: whole blood. This TCR derives from an adult who was a healthcare worker with PCR-confirmed SARS-CoV-2 infection or an uninfected control (not recorded which). The chain recombines TRBV10-3 with TRBJ2-7, with D perhaps TRBD1 (5 bases). The CDR3 DNA sequence: TGTGCCATCGGTGAAGGGGACGAGCAGTACTTC. This translates into CAIGEGDEQYF.